This paragraph reports one TCR beta chain. The CDR3 spans 14 residues. V was pared by 0 bases and J by 4 bases, with 12 bases between. Germline V gene data show CDR1 as SQVTM and CDR2 as ANQGSEA. These data belong to a study of T-cell reconstitution after alpha-beta-depleted transplantation in children. Unique molecular identifiers were used to barcode this TCRbeta library. TCRdb independently ran MiXCR on the PCR reads; one entry per CDR3 protein. The sample has over 400,000 distinct CDR3 sequences, around 12% seen once. This sequence joins TRBV29-1 and TRBJ2-5; D tentatively fits TRBD1 or TRBD2 (6 bases each). This TCR was sampled from a human donor who donated a stem cell graft to a child with combined immunodeficiency. This sample comprised PBMCs from the stem cell graft donor, obtained from the stem cell graft. The CDR3 region is CSVEESGGGETQYF. Written as DNA, the CDR3 is TGCAGCGTTGAAGAATCCGGGGGCGGAGAGACCCAGTACTTC. Drawing the rest from reference TRBV29-1 and TRBJ2-5, the complete variable domain is SAVISQKPSRDICQRGTSLTIQCQVDSQVTMMFWYRQQPGQSLTLIATANQGSEATYESGFVIDKFPISRPNLTFSTLTVSNMSPEDSSIYLCSVEESGGGETQYFGPGTRLLVL.